Each of the 3 T cell receptor beta chains below was sequenced from the same sample in a study of blood T cell repertoires in COVID-19. This table comes from immunoSEQ multiplex PCR, and its TCRdb copy is limited to in-frame clones, with some not included. The table records 250,000 or so clones, approximately 89% of them present only once. The specimen sequenced was PBMCs or T cells enriched from blood (not recorded which). These receptor sequences come from a woman aged 40 to 55 who had been exposed to COVID-19.

This chain joins TRBV21-1 and TRBJ1-1; TRBD1 is the table's D call and was not checked against the DNA. TRBV21-1 represents a pseudogene. This CDR3 has 15 residues. CDR3 nucleotides: TGTGCCAGCAGCAAAGTAGGGGTCAGGGGGACTGAAGCTTTCTTT. Encoded protein: CASSKVGVRGTEAFF.

In this sample, this clone turned up once. The V gene is TRBV19, the J gene TRBJ1-6; TRBD1 is a possible D gene (5 bases). The CDR3 is 16 amino acids. The V end lost 4 bases, the J end lost 8 bases, and 18 bases lay between the germline ends. Germline CDR1 LNHDA, CDR2 SQIVND (reference sequence). Here the CDR3 reads CASSTLFQGGDSPLHF. Written as DNA, the CDR3 is TGTGCCAGTAGTACCCTTTTCCAGGGTGGTGATTCACCCCTCCACTTT. The complete variable domain, with remaining parts taken from reference TRBV19 and TRBJ1-6, reads DGGITQSPKYLFRKEGQNVTLSCEQNLNHDAMYWYRQDPGQGLRLIYYSQIVNDFQKGDIAEGYSVSREKKESFPLTVTSAQKNPTAFYLCASSTLFQGGDSPLHFGNGTRLTVT.

On this clone: An end of the junction does not agree with germline; a read error may underlie this. The rearrangement uses TRBV11-2 and TRBJ1-1; TRBD1 matches 7 bases. The CDR3 spans 12 residues. The germline gives CDR1 SGHAT, CDR2 FQNNGV. The CDR3 region is CASSLEGAEAFF. In DNA form, the CDR3 reads TGTGCCAGCAGTCTTGAGGGGGCTGAGGCTTTCTTT.